This T cell receptor beta chain appears in the sequencing data of a study of long-term antiretroviral therapy in people with HIV. Study-wide findings and caveats: In the period from the mid-2000s to the late 2010s, blood was collected, possibly under older ART regimens.

There were no participants with HIV treated outside the United States. Runs used v3.0 of the immunoSEQ assay and were done at survey level. Only in-frame clones appear in the TCRdb table, and some are missing; sequencing was by immunoSEQ multiplex PCR. The table records about 27,000 clones, 85% of them present only once. V was cut by 6 bases and J by 3 bases, with 8 bases left in between. The CDR3 extends over 12 amino acids. CDR1 and CDR2 (germline): SNHLY, FYNNEI. This clone was observed a handful of times. The antigen is unknown. The rearrangement joins TRBV2 to TRBJ1-1; D perhaps matches TRBD1 (5 bases). Material: unsorted PBMCs, obtained 2.3 years after starting antiretroviral therapy. The sequence was collected from a man aged 40-55 years with HIV. For the CDR3, the DNA is TGTGCCAGCAGGGGGGTATACACTGAAGCTTTCTTT. Translating it yields CASRGVYTEAFF.